This TCR beta chain comes out of a study of shared clonotypes between healthy human individuals. Study-wide points: Sharing across four donors was highest in naive CD4 (roughly 5%) and lowest in memory CD8 (around 0.4%).

TCRdb's table, derived via immunoSEQ multiplex PCR, lists solely in-frame clones and lacks some. The repertoire holds about 1.1 million clones, with 70% to 80% as singletons. Germline CDR1 reads SGHRS; CDR2 reads YFSETQ. V shed 4 bases, J shed 5 bases, and the junction held 3 bases outside the gene matches. The CDR3 consists of 14 residues. Regarding this clone: What it recognizes is unknown.

Sequencing input: memory CD4+ T cells from PBMCs. The subset denotes: CD45RA-negative fraction. This sequence joins TRBV5-1 and TRBJ2-2; 9 bases map to TRBD1. The receptor was isolated from a man younger than 30 in good health. Some clones in this sample may be carry-over from other donors' samples. CDR3 DNA: TGCGCCAGCAGCAAGGACAGGGGTACCGGGGAGCTGTTTTTT. It yields the protein CASSKDRGTGELFF.